Following are 11 T cell receptor beta chains from one sample sequenced in a study of T-cell memory formation after mild COVID-19. TCRdb analysed the 5' RACE reads with MiXCR anew, one entry per CDR3 protein. The sample has about 250,000 distinct CDR3 sequences; roughly 14% are singletons. Source material: PBMCs or a T cell subset sorted from them (not recorded which). The receptors stem from an adult woman who had mild COVID-19 (a few samples of this study predate the infection). Cell type and time point are not known.

The J gene is TRBJ2-5, the V gene TRBV6-5, with 8 bases aligning to TRBD1. V shed 5 bases, J shed 5 bases, and the junction held 13 bases outside the gene matches. The CDR3 consists of 16 residues. Germline V CDR1 and CDR2: MNHEY, SVGAGI. The CDR3 sequence is CASSRRQGLLGETQYF. CDR3 coding DNA: TGTGCCAGCAGTCGTCGACAGGGGCTCCTTGGGGAGACCCAGTACTTC.

This clonotype was found a few times. This chain uses TRBV4-3 with TRBJ2-6; 8 nucleotides line up with TRBD1. Trimming took 1 base from V and 3 from J; bases not matched to a gene: 5. Per germline, CDR1 LGHNA and CDR2 YSLEER. This CDR3 spans 17 amino acids. The CDR3 DNA follows: TGCGCCAGCAGCCAAGGCCAGGGGGCCTATGGGGCCAACGTCCTGACTTTC. Protein sequence: CASSQGQGAYGANVLTF.

This clonotype has a count of ten or more. The chain links TRBV5-4 to TRBJ2-5, with TRBD2 matching 8 bases. Germline V lookup: CDR1 SGHNT, CDR2 YYREEE (reference sequence). The CDR3 consists of 13 residues. V gave up 5 bases and J gave up 8 bases; unmatched junction bases: 8. The CDR3 bases are TGTGCCAGCAGTAAAGCGGGAGTGAATACCCAGTACTTC. It specifies CASSKAGVNTQYF.

The rearrangement joins TRBV5-1 to TRBJ1-2; tentatively, D is TRBD1 (6 bases). Trimming cost V 2 bases and J 5 bases, with 13 bases left between them. This CDR3 has 14 residues. From germline, CDR1 is SGHRS and CDR2 YFSETQ. The CDR3 sequence: CASSFQGNSYGYTF. DNA of the CDR3: TGCGCCAGCAGCTTTCAGGGGAACAGTTATGGCTACACCTTC.

This clonotype was detected a few times. The CDR3 region has the DNA TGTGCCAGCAGCTTAGGTGGTACAGCCGTCACGCCCCAGCATTTT. This encodes CASSLGGTAVTPQHF. V is TRBV7-6 and J is TRBJ1-5; D not certain. The CDR3 covers 15 residues. Germline V gene data show CDR1 as SGHVS and CDR2 as FNYEAQ. V shed 1 base and J shed 9 bases, with 16 bases lying between them.

This sequence joins TRBV27 and TRBJ2-1; 10 bases fit TRBD2. The length of the CDR3 is 17 residues. From germline, CDR1 is MNHEY and CDR2 SMNVEV (reference sequence). V dropped 0 bases and J dropped 2; count of bases not matched to a gene: 4. The CDR3 nucleotides are TGTGCCAGCAGTTTATCGGCTAGCGGGAGCGCCTACAATGAGCAGTTCTTC. Its protein product is CASSLSASGSAYNEQFF.

This rearrangement joins TRBV3-1 to TRBJ2-5; 8 nucleotides line up with TRBD1. Germline V gene lookup returns CDR1 LGHDT and CDR2 YNNKEL (reference sequence). The CDR3 is made up of 15 amino acids. V shed 4 bases and J 9 bases; nucleotides not matched to a gene: 13. CDR3 in amino acids: CASSRTGNSVPAQYF. Here the CDR3 DNA reads TGTGCCAGCAGCCGGACAGGGAACAGCGTCCCGGCCCAGTACTTC.

This clonotype was counted a few times. The genes are TRBV7-8 and TRBJ2-6; D gene ambiguous. The CDR3 has 18 amino acids. V gave up 2 bases and J gave up 0 bases, with 14 bases separating them. Per the germline V gene, CDR1 is SGHVS and CDR2 is FQNEAQ. The DNA of the CDR3 is TGTGCCAGCAGCTTACGCAGAACCCGTACCTCTGGGGCCAACGTCCTGACTTTC. Residues: CASSLRRTRTSGANVLTF.

The chain couples TRBV4-2 to TRBJ2-3, with D possibly being TRBD1 or TRBD2 (6 bases each). The CDR3 runs to 16 residues. Germline V gene lookup returns CDR1 LGHNA and CDR2 YNFKEQ. Trimming shortened V by 4 bases and J by 0 bases, and 14 bases separated the two germline ends. The CDR3 nucleotides read TGTGCCAGCAGCCTAGACGCCGGGGGCAGCACAGATACGCAGTATTTT. Encoded protein: CASSLDAGGSTDTQYF.

This clonotype has only one observation. The V and J genes are TRBV9 and TRBJ1-3; D is uncertain. Trimming pared 1 base from V and 4 bases from J, leaving 15 bases between. From germline, CDR1 is SGDLS and CDR2 YYNGEE. The CDR3 runs 16 residues. The CDR3 sequence is CASSVTPEAGGNTIYF. The CDR3 region has the DNA TGTGCCAGCAGCGTAACTCCCGAGGCTGGAGGAAACACCATATATTTT.

The rearrangement uses TRBV3-1 and TRBJ1-1; 11 bases fit TRBD1. From germline, CDR1 is LGHDT and CDR2 YNNKEL (reference sequence). The J segment lost 1 base and the V segment lost 4 bases, leaving 5 bases of the junction unmatched. The CDR3 loop spans 16 amino acids. The DNA of the CDR3 is TGTGCCAGCAGCCTACTGGACAGGGGGCGGAACACTGAAGCTTTCTTT. Its protein product is CASSLLDRGRNTEAFF.